Detailed here is one T cell receptor beta chain. Trimming took 3 bases from V and 2 from J, leaving 11 bases between them. The germline CDR1 and CDR2 sequences are ENHRY and SYGVKD. This CDR3 spans 14 amino acids. The data stem from a study of T cell responses to AZD1222 COVID-19 vaccine. Repertoires were generated with immunoSEQ multiplex PCR, while TCRdb's copy carries only in-frame clones and drops some. The sample lists around 140,000 clones; 85% to 95% were seen once. The sequence was collected from an adult who had recovered from COVID-19. V usage is TRBV10-3 and J usage is TRBJ2-7; D perhaps matches TRBD1 (5 bases). The specimen was peripheral blood, collected after recovery from COVID-19. CDR3: CAISERTGTYEQYF. CDR3 nucleotide sequence: TGTGCCATCAGTGAACGTACAGGCACCTACGAGCAGTACTTC.